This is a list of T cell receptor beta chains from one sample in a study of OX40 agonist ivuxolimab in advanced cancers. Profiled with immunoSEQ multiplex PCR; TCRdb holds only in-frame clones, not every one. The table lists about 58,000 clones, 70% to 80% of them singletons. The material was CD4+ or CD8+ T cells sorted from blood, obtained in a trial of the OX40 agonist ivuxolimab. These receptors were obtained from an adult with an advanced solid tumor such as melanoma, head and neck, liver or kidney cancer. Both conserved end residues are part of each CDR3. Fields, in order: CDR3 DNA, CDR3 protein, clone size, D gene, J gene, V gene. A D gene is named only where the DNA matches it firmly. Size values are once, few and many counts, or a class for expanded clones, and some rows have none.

cdr3_nt: TGTGCCAGCTCACCCGGGCAGGAGCAGTTCTTC
cdr3_aa: CASSPGQEQFF
clone_size: -
d_call: -
j_call: TRBJ2-1
v_call: TRBV18

cdr3_nt: TGCGCCAGCAGCCATAGCGGAGAGGGGACCCTTTACGAGCAGTACTTC
cdr3_aa: CASSHSGEGTLYEQYF
clone_size: -
d_call: -
j_call: TRBJ2-7
v_call: TRBV4-1

cdr3_nt: TGTGCCAGCAGCCAAGGAGGACTTGAAGCTTTCTTT
cdr3_aa: CASSQGGLEAFF
clone_size: medium-sized
d_call: -
j_call: TRBJ1-1
v_call: TRBV14

cdr3_nt: TGTGCCAGCAGTCTTCCGGGACAGGGGGCGCGTCGAGAGCAGTACTTC
cdr3_aa: CASSLPGQGARREQYF
clone_size: -
d_call: TRBD1
j_call: TRBJ2-7
v_call: TRBV28

cdr3_nt: TGTGCCACCAGCAGAGTAGGGGGGGTTGAGCAGTTCTTC
cdr3_aa: CATSRVGGVEQFF
clone_size: -
d_call: -
j_call: TRBJ2-1
v_call: TRBV15

cdr3_nt: TGCGCCAGCAGCTCCTCGTTGGGGGGCGTCCCAGATACGCAGTATTTT
cdr3_aa: CASSSSLGGVPDTQYF
clone_size: once
d_call: -
j_call: TRBJ2-3
v_call: TRBV5-1

cdr3_nt: TGTGCCAGCAGCATTCTAAACAGCTACGAGCAGTACTTC
cdr3_aa: CASSILNSYEQYF
clone_size: -
d_call: -
j_call: TRBJ2-7
v_call: TRBV28

cdr3_nt: TGTGCCAGCAGTAGATCCCCCTCTGGGGCCAACGTCCTGACTTTC
cdr3_aa: CASSRSPSGANVLTF
clone_size: -
d_call: -
j_call: TRBJ2-6
v_call: TRBV28

cdr3_nt: TGTGCCAGCAGCTGGGGGCAGAATTCACCCCTCCACTTT
cdr3_aa: CASSWGQNSPLHF
clone_size: -
d_call: -
j_call: TRBJ1-6
v_call: TRBV5-4

cdr3_nt: TGTGCCAGCAGCTTAGGGCCGGGGTCCGGGGAGCTGTTTTTT
cdr3_aa: CASSLGPGSGELFF
clone_size: few
d_call: -
j_call: TRBJ2-2
v_call: TRBV7-3

cdr3_nt: TGTGCCAGCAGTGACGCGGGAGGCCCAGATACGCAGTATTTT
cdr3_aa: CASSDAGGPDTQYF
clone_size: few
d_call: TRBD2
j_call: TRBJ2-3
v_call: TRBV6-4

cdr3_nt: TGTGCCAGCAATCTTCGCGGGAGAGGCAATGAGCAGTTCTTC
cdr3_aa: CASNLRGRGNEQFF
clone_size: -
d_call: TRBD2
j_call: TRBJ2-1
v_call: TRBV2

cdr3_nt: TGCGCCAGCAGTGAGATAGGGGGAACGGCCCAGTACTTC
cdr3_aa: CASSEIGGTAQYF
clone_size: -
d_call: -
j_call: TRBJ2-5
v_call: TRBV10-2

cdr3_nt: TGTGCCAGCAGGGTGAACAGGGACTACAATGAGCAGTTCTTC
cdr3_aa: CASRVNRDYNEQFF
clone_size: -
d_call: -
j_call: TRBJ2-1
v_call: TRBV27

cdr3_nt: TGTGCCAGCAGCGTAGGTTCAAGCGGGGGGCCAGATACGCAGTATTTT
cdr3_aa: CASSVGSSGGPDTQYF
clone_size: -
d_call: TRBD2
j_call: TRBJ2-3
v_call: TRBV9

cdr3_nt: TGCGCCAGCAGCCAAAGGACAGGGGGCGACTATGGCTACACCTTC
cdr3_aa: CASSQRTGGDYGYTF
clone_size: -
d_call: TRBD1
j_call: TRBJ1-2
v_call: TRBV4-1

cdr3_nt: TGCGCCAGCGTTATCCCCCGAGAAAATGAAAAACTGTTTTTT
cdr3_aa: CASVIPRENEKLFF
clone_size: few
d_call: -
j_call: TRBJ1-4
v_call: TRBV10-1

cdr3_nt: TGTGCCAGCACCAACGGGCGAGCAGGGGTGAACACCATATATTTT
cdr3_aa: CASTNGRAGVNTIYF
clone_size: -
d_call: -
j_call: TRBJ1-3
v_call: TRBV6-6

cdr3_nt: TGTGCCAGCAGCTCCCGGACCCGTCCGCCCGACAATGAGCAGTTCTTC
cdr3_aa: CASSSRTRPPDNEQFF
clone_size: -
d_call: -
j_call: TRBJ2-1
v_call: TRBV5-4

cdr3_nt: TGTGCCAGCAGCTTAATGGTGACAGGACAAGGCAATGAGCAGTTCTTC
cdr3_aa: CASSLMVTGQGNEQFF
clone_size: -
d_call: -
j_call: TRBJ2-1
v_call: TRBV7-3

cdr3_nt: TGTGCCAGCAGTTCGCCCAAGGGGACAGATACGCAGTATTTT
cdr3_aa: CASSSPKGTDTQYF
clone_size: few
d_call: -
j_call: TRBJ2-3
v_call: TRBV5-4

cdr3_nt: TGTGCCTGGGGAGTGGATACGCAGTATTTT
cdr3_aa: CAWGVDTQYF
clone_size: once
d_call: -
j_call: TRBJ2-3
v_call: TRBV30

cdr3_nt: TGTGCCAGCAATCCCGGCGACAGGTGGGGGAGTGAGCAGTTCTTC
cdr3_aa: CASNPGDRWGSEQFF
clone_size: -
d_call: -
j_call: TRBJ2-1
v_call: TRBV6-1

cdr3_nt: TGTGCCAGCTCACCAAATATACAGGGGACCCAAGAGACCCAGTACTTC
cdr3_aa: CASSPNIQGTQETQYF
clone_size: -
d_call: TRBD1
j_call: TRBJ2-5
v_call: TRBV18

cdr3_nt: TGCGCCAGCAGCTTGACAGGGGACGTACTCACAGATACGCAGTATTTT
cdr3_aa: CASSLTGDVLTDTQYF
clone_size: -
d_call: TRBD1
j_call: TRBJ2-3
v_call: TRBV5-1

cdr3_nt: TGTGCCATCAGCGAGCGGGGAGAGGGGTACAATGAGCAGTTCTTC
cdr3_aa: CAISERGEGYNEQFF
clone_size: -
d_call: TRBD2
j_call: TRBJ2-1
v_call: TRBV10-3